These 24 T cell receptor beta chains were sequenced from one sample in a study of blood T cell repertoires in COVID-19. Profiling relied on immunoSEQ multiplex PCR, and the TCRdb table lists in-frame clones only, not all of them. The table lists 240,000 or so clones, around 90% of them singletons. The sequencing sample was made of peripheral blood. The source of these receptors is a man aged 55 to 69 who had recovered from COVID-19.

This chain connects TRBV20-1 to TRBJ2-3; D not resolved. The CDR3 contains 8 residues. Germline CDR1 and CDR2: DFQATT and SNEGSKA (reference sequence). V lost 5 bases, J lost 9 bases, and 3 bases lay in between. The CDR3: CSALTQYF. In nucleotides, the CDR3 is TGCAGTGCTCTGACGCAGTATTTT.

The CDR3 is CASSSRTDVYGYTF. CDR3 coding DNA: TGTGCCAGCAGCTCGAGGACAGATGTCTATGGCTACACCTTC. J is TRBJ1-2 and V is TRBV5-6, with D tentatively TRBD1 (6 bases). The ends were cut back, 3 bases at V and 4 bases at J, with 13 bases in the middle. The CDR3 is 14 residues long. Germline assignment: CDR1 SGHDT and CDR2 YYEEEE.

This clone has just a few counts. This chain links TRBV6-5 with TRBJ2-5, with TRBD2 matching over 8 bases. CDR3 length equals 14 residues. V lost 6 bases and J lost 1; bases outside the gene matches: 4. CDR1 and CDR2 (germline): MNHEY, SVGAGI. The CDR3 nucleotides are TGTGCCAGCAGCCGCGGGGGGACCCAAGAGACCCAGTACTTC. It is translated as CASSRGGTQETQYF.

The chain is built from TRBV5-1 and TRBJ1-3, with D perhaps TRBD1 (5 bases). Trimming took 2 bases from V and 2 from J, leaving 14 bases between them. The CDR3 contains 16 residues. Germline loops: CDR1 SGHRS, CDR2 YFSETQ. The CDR3, as DNA: TGCGCCAGCAGCTTAGGAGGGACGGCCGCTGGAAACACCATATATTTT. Amino acids: CASSLGGTAAGNTIYF.

The chain combines TRBV7-6 with TRBJ2-3, with 16 bases fitting TRBD2. Per the germline V gene, CDR1 is SGHVS and CDR2 is FNYEAQ. J lost 2 bases, V lost 7 bases, and 9 bases had no gene match. CDR3 length equals 18 residues. The CDR3 DNA reads as TGTGCCAGCACCCCGGGACTAGCGGGGGGGCTACTCACAGATACGCAGTATTTT. Protein sequence: CASTPGLAGGLLTDTQYF. Supplemented by reference TRBV7-6 and TRBJ2-3, the full variable domain reads GAGVSQSPRYKVTKRGQDVALRCDPISGHVSLYWYRQALGQGPEFLTYFNYEAQQDKSGLPNDRFSAERPEGSISTLTIQRTEQRDSAMYRCASTPGLAGGLLTDTQYFGPGTRLTVL.

The chain joins TRBV5-6 to TRBJ1-1; D remains unclear. This CDR3 region has 13 residues. CDR1 SGHDT and CDR2 YYEEEE come from the germline V gene. Trimming stripped 1 base from V and 0 bases from J, with 4 bases between. Here the CDR3 reads CASSLFVNTEAFF. CDR3 nucleotides: TGTGCCAGCAGCTTGTTCGTGAACACTGAAGCTTTCTTT.

The chain uses TRBV7-9 and TRBJ1-1; perhaps TRBD1 as D (6 bases). Per the germline V gene, CDR1 is SEHNR and CDR2 is FQNEAQ (reference sequence). V lost 3 bases to trimming and J lost 4 bases, with 18 bases between them. This CDR3 region has 16 residues. CDR3 sequence: CASSLGEQGLVTEAFF. The CDR3 DNA follows: TGTGCCAGCAGCTTGGGGGAACAGGGTTTGGTCACTGAAGCTTTCTTT.

Only a few counts were recorded for this clone. The chain joins TRBV13 to TRBJ1-6, with D maybe TRBD1 (5 bases). Trimming pared 5 bases from V and 10 bases from J, leaving 15 bases between. The germline gives CDR1 PRHDT, CDR2 FYEKMQ (reference sequence). There are 14 residues in the CDR3. This CDR3 is CASSRGTPGSPLHF. The CDR3 nucleotides are TGTGCCAGCAGCCGCGGGACCCCCGGGTCACCCCTCCACTTT. Based on the CDR3 plus reference TRBV13 and TRBJ1-6, the full variable domain is AAGVIQSPRHLIKEKRETATLKCYPIPRHDTVYWYQQGPGQDPQFLISFYEKMQSDKGSIPDRFSAQQFSDYHSELNMSSLELGDSALYFCASSRGTPGSPLHFGNGTRLTVT.

The gene calls are TRBV7-6 and TRBJ2-7; tentatively, D is TRBD2 (6 bases). This CDR3 has 15 residues. Germline V gene lookup returns CDR1 SGHVS and CDR2 FNYEAQ. V dropped 7 bases and J dropped 4 bases, with 20 bases sitting between them. CDR3 DNA sequence: TGTGCCAGCACCCCGCGGGACTGGGGATCTTACGAGCAGTACTTC. It yields the protein CASTPRDWGSYEQYF.

The chain joins TRBV6-5 to TRBJ1-1, with D uncertain. V dropped 11 bases and J dropped 1 base, with 17 bases sitting between them. Per the germline V gene, CDR1 is MNHEY and CDR2 is SVGAGI. The CDR3 sequence is 14 residues long. This CDR3 is CAATQQTWNTEAFF. The CDR3 DNA sequence: TGTGCCGCAACTCAACAGACCTGGAACACTGAAGCTTTCTTT.

The chain joins TRBV7-9 to TRBJ2-1; no clear D. The germline V and J ends were trimmed by 1 base and 5 bases, with 6 bases remaining between them. Per germline, CDR1 SEHNR and CDR2 FQNEAQ (reference sequence). CDR3 length equals 13 residues. Here the CDR3 reads CASSLGADNEQFF. CDR3 sequence (DNA): TGTGCCAGCAGCTTAGGGGCCGACAATGAGCAGTTCTTC.

There are a few counts of this clone. The chain links TRBV5-1 to TRBJ2-1; 13 positions agree with TRBD2. The CDR3 contains 17 residues. V trimming: 4 bases; J trimming: 9 bases; junction bases outside the gene matches: 13. Germline loops: CDR1 SGHRS, CDR2 YFSETQ. The CDR3 is CASSPLGLAGALGEQFF. In nucleotides, the CDR3 is TGCGCCAGCAGCCCCCTCGGACTAGCGGGGGCCCTGGGTGAGCAGTTCTTC.

DNA for the CDR3: TGCGCCAGCTATGGGGGGACGGGGGACATTCAGTACTTC. Its protein is CASYGGTGDIQYF. The gene calls are TRBV5-1 and TRBJ2-4, with D possibly being TRBD2 (6 bases). Germline V gene sequence: CDR1 SGHRS, CDR2 YFSETQ. Trimming removed 7 bases at V and 8 bases at J, with 16 bases between. The CDR3 runs 13 residues.

V and J are TRBV7-8 and TRBJ2-1, with TRBD2 matching 7 bases. Per germline, CDR1 SGHVS and CDR2 FQNEAQ. J gave up 4 bases and V 5 bases, and 14 bases lay outside the gene matches. This CDR3 is built from 17 residues. The CDR3, as DNA: TGTGCCAGCAGCCTTCCATATCGACTAGCTGGATACAATGAGCAGTTCTTC. Translated, it gives CASSLPYRLAGYNEQFF.

The V gene is TRBV3-1 (or the pseudogene TRBV3-2), the J gene TRBJ2-7, with D unresolved. The length of the CDR3 is 11 residues. Trimming took 5 bases from V and 7 from J, leaving 9 bases between them. Germline assignment: CDR1 LGHDT and CDR2 YNNKEL (reference sequence). The chain's CDR3 is CASSSREEQYF. Written as DNA, the CDR3 is TGTGCCAGCAGCTCTCGAGAAGAGCAGTACTTC.

The chain is built from TRBV15 and TRBJ2-7; perhaps TRBD2 as D (6 bases). The germline gives CDR1 LNHNV, CDR2 YYDKDF (reference sequence). Trimming shortened V by 0 bases and J by 7 bases, and 16 bases separated the two germline ends. This CDR3 spans 15 amino acids. The CDR3 is CATSREGRESPEQYF. In DNA form, the CDR3 reads TGTGCCACCAGCAGAGAAGGGCGGGAATCTCCAGAGCAGTACTTC. The full variable domain, in which reference TRBV15 and TRBJ2-7 provide the parts outside the CDR3, is DAMVIQNPRYQVTQFGKPVTLSCSQTLNHNVMYWYQQKSSQAPKLLFHYYDKDFNNEADTPDNFQSRRPNTSFCFLDIRSPGLGDTAMYLCATSREGRESPEQYFGPGTRLTVT.

The J gene is TRBJ1-2, the V gene TRBV19; D gene ambiguous. Looked up from germline, CDR1 is LNHDA and CDR2 is SQIVND (reference sequence). This CDR3 comprises 14 residues. The V and J ends lost 4 bases and 3 bases respectively, with 12 bases between them. The DNA of the CDR3 is TGTGCCAGTAGTACCTACCTACTGGACTATGGCTACACCTTC. Amino acid sequence: CASSTYLLDYGYTF. Complete variable domain (other parts from reference TRBV19 and TRBJ1-2): DGGITQSPKYLFRKEGQNVTLSCEQNLNHDAMYWYRQDPGQGLRLIYYSQIVNDFQKGDIAEGYSVSREKKESFPLTVTSAQKNPTAFYLCASSTYLLDYGYTFGSGTRLTVV.

The V and J genes are TRBV6-6 and TRBJ2-1; the match to TRBD2 covers 12 bases. The CDR3 has 17 amino acids. Germline loops: CDR1 MNHNY, CDR2 SVGAGI (reference sequence). The ends lost 5 bases at V and 5 bases at J; junction bases unmatched: 10. CDR3 sequence reads: CASSPTLLAGGHNEQFF. CDR3 nucleotides: TGTGCCAGCAGTCCAACCCTACTAGCGGGGGGCCACAATGAGCAGTTCTTC.

V gene TRBV21-1 combines with J gene TRBJ1-6; the table's D call, TRBD1, has no DNA check behind it. TRBV21-1 is tagged as a pseudogene. CDR3 length: 16 residues. CDR3 in DNA: TGTGCCAGCAGCAAAAGGGCCACAGGGGGCAATTCACCCCTCCACTTT. This sequence encodes CASSKRATGGNSPLHF.

J is TRBJ2-3 and V is TRBV7-8, with D possibly matching TRBD1 (6 bases). CDR3 size: 14 residues. Trimming left V 5 bases short and J 4 bases short, with 13 bases between. In germline, CDR1 is SGHVS, CDR2 FQNEAQ. The chain's CDR3 is CASSPRDNSDTQYF. The DNA for the CDR3 is TGTGCCAGCAGCCCGAGGGACAATTCAGATACGCAGTATTTT.

This chain links TRBV5-4 with TRBJ1-4; the D gene is possibly TRBD1 (6 bases). The CDR3 loop spans 14 amino acids. Looked up from germline, CDR1 is SGHNT and CDR2 is YYREEE (reference sequence). V gave up 1 base and J gave up 5 bases, with 9 bases separating them. In nucleotides, the CDR3 is TGTGCCAGCAGCTTGTGGGGGGGCAATGAAAAACTGTTTTTT. Its translation is CASSLWGGNEKLFF.

J is TRBJ2-1 and V is TRBV11-2; TRBD2 aligns across 12 bases. Germline values: CDR1 SGHAT, CDR2 FQNNGV. The CDR3 runs 16 residues. V was clipped by 6 bases and J by 7 bases; unmatched bases: 10. The CDR3 here is CASRRILAGGRNEQFF. The CDR3 bases are TGTGCCAGCAGGCGCATACTAGCGGGGGGACGAAATGAGCAGTTCTTC.

The rearrangement links TRBV18 to TRBJ2-7, with 7 nucleotides matching TRBD1. V was clipped by 6 bases and J by 1 base; unmatched bases: 9. Per the germline V gene, CDR1 is KGHSH and CDR2 is LQKENI. CDR3 length equals 15 residues. The CDR3: CASSPDRRTSYEQYF. The CDR3 bases are TGTGCCAGCTCCCCGGACAGGCGGACGTCCTACGAGCAGTACTTC.

The V call is TRBV5-1, the J call TRBJ2-3, with 11 bases identical to TRBD2. Trimming at V came to 3 bases and at J to 4 bases, leaving 4 bases not matched to a gene. CDR1 and CDR2 (germline): SGHRS, YFSETQ. The CDR3 loop spans 15 amino acids. The CDR3 is CASSSLAGAADTQYF. CDR3 DNA: TGCGCCAGCAGCTCACTAGCGGGGGCTGCAGATACGCAGTATTTT.